This T cell receptor beta chain was sequenced for a study of Ad26.COV2.S vaccination and SARS-CoV-2 variants. Looking at the study overall: A COV1001 Ad26.COV2.S trial-arm participant provided the sample. Points from the study as a whole: The analyses of TCR breadth and depth may have understated the size of total T cell responses.

This CDR3 is 18 amino acids long. CDR1 is MDHEN, CDR2 SYDVKM, per germline. V trimming: 6 bases; J trimming: 0 bases; junction bases outside the gene matches: 9. Noted treatment: approximately 18 received Ad26.COV2.S at low or high dose, single or two shots; about 5 received placebo; per-sample allocation not given. Day 63 following the first vaccine or placebo injection was when the samples were taken. Built on an Ad26 vector, the vaccine expressed Wuhan-strain SARS-CoV-2 spike. The table came from immunoSEQ multiplex PCR; TCRdb's copy has only in-frame clones and leaves some out. The sample contains 350,000 to 450,000 clones, roughly 90% of which appear only once. About this clone: The antigen is not known.

The chain recombines TRBV28 with TRBJ2-1; TRBD2 agrees at 12 bases. The specimen was peripheral blood, collected in a trial of Ad26.COV2.S vaccine versus placebo. The TCR was taken from a person between 18 and 59 years old who received the Ad26.COV2.S COVID-19 vaccine or a placebo. The CDR3: CASSPRLAGAISYNEQFF. The CDR3 DNA is TGTGCCAGCAGCCCCCGACTAGCGGGAGCTATCTCCTACAATGAGCAGTTCTTC.